The 20 T cell receptor beta chains given below trace back to one sample, sequenced in a study of T cell clonality in common variable immunodeficiency. General study points: Fewer deletions and N-nucleotide insertions were reportedly seen in common variable immunodeficiency TCR beta sequences.

Assay used: immunoSEQ multiplex PCR; TCRdb lists only in-frame clones, some missing. The sample was found to contain over 30,000 clones, and every one recurs. The antigens of these receptors remain unknown. Sequencing used peripheral blood mononuclear cells. The receptors come from a human donor with common variable immunodeficiency.

This clone was recorded at least ten times. The observed sequence ends 3 residues before the CDR3 terminus, with the missing tail filled in from the germline J gene. The chain links TRBV6-1 to TRBJ2-2; D is undetermined. Germline CDR1 MNHNS, CDR2 SASEGT. This CDR3 has 15 amino acids. V was trimmed by 2 bases and J by 0 bases, leaving 7 bases between them. The CDR3: CASSEPRTNTGELFF. CDR3 DNA (partial): TGTGCCAGCAGTGAACCCAGGACGAACACCGGGGAG.

This clone was seen ten or more times. Read coverage stops 3 residues before the CDR3 terminus; the germline J gene supplies the remainder. The chain carries TRBV10-3 and TRBJ1-4; no firm D call. Germline V gene lookup returns CDR1 ENHRY and CDR2 SYGVKD. The CDR3 sequence is 17 residues long. Trimming stripped 0 bases from V and 0 bases from J, with 11 bases between. The CDR3 bases that were read are TGTGCCATCAGTGAGTCTTCGGGTCCTGCAACTAATGAAAAA. It codes for CAISESSGPATNEK. The full CDR3 protein is CAISESSGPATNEKLFF.

This clone was seen at least ten times. The CDR3 end is not reached by the read, which stops 3 residues before it; the germline J gene fills it in. V is TRBV5-1 and J is TRBJ1-2; D gene unclear. The V gene lost 4 bases and the J gene lost 4 bases, with 14 bases spanning the gap. This CDR3 is 14 amino acids long. In germline, CDR1 is SGHRS, CDR2 YFSETQ. Incomplete CDR3 DNA: TGCGCCAGCAGCCCCGACGGGGTGGGCTATGGC. Translated: CASSPDGVGYG. The entire CDR3 protein is CASSPDGVGYGYTF.

In the case of this clone: The read terminates 3 residues ahead of where the CDR3 ends, so the germline J gene completes it. The genes are TRBV6-2 or TRBV6-3 and TRBJ2-5; tentatively, D is TRBD1 (6 bases). CDR1 and CDR2 (germline): MNHEY, SVGEGT. V was pared by 6 bases and J by 2 bases, with 16 bases between. The CDR3 spans 15 residues. The sequenced CDR3 bases are TGTGCCAGCAGCGCAGGGACAATTATTCAAGAGACC. This gives the protein CASSAGTIIQET. The CDR3 in its entirety is CASSAGTIIQETQYF.

This clone was counted ten times or more. The CDR3 is cut off 3 residues early in the read; its end comes from the germline J gene. The V gene is TRBV18, the J gene TRBJ1-1; 10 nucleotides match TRBD1. CDR1 KGHSH and CDR2 LQKENI come from the germline V gene. Trimming took 3 bases from V and 4 from J; bases not matched to a gene: 11. This CDR3 spans 17 amino acids. The DNA read from the CDR3 is TGTGCCAGCTCACCTCTAGGACAGGGGGGTAGAGGCACTGAA. It yields the protein CASSPLGQGGRGTE. The whole CDR3 is CASSPLGQGGRGTEAFF.

As for this clone: The read finishes 3 residues shy of the CDR3 end, and the germline J gene is used to complete it. This chain connects TRBV7-9 to TRBJ2-4; 8 bases map to TRBD1. CDR1 SEHNR and CDR2 FQNEAQ come from the germline V gene (reference sequence). J gave up 8 bases and V 5 bases, and 8 bases lay outside the gene matches. The CDR3 is 14 residues long. CDR3 in amino acids: CASSLDRGVDIQYF. The part of the CDR3 DNA that was read is TGTGCCAGCAGCCTAGACAGGGGAGTAGACATT.

Regarding this clone: The read ends 3 residues early relative to the CDR3; the germline J gene fills the gap. The chain uses TRBV7-3 and TRBJ2-7; tentative D call: TRBD1 (5 bases). There are 15 residues in the CDR3. The germline CDR1 and CDR2 sequences are SGHTA and FQGTGA. Trimming removed 2 bases at V and 0 bases at J, with 11 bases between. The DNA read from the CDR3 is TGTGCCAGCAGCTTATGGGGCCAGAGCTCCTACGAG. It specifies CASSLWGQSSYE. The entire CDR3 sequence reads CASSLWGQSSYEQYF. Variable domain in full (rest from reference TRBV7-3 and TRBJ2-7): GAGVSQTPSNKVTEKGKYVELRCDPISGHTALYWYRQSLGQGPEFLIYFQGTGAADDSGLPNDRFFAVRPEGSVSTLKIQRTERGDSAVYLCASSLWGQSSYEQYFGPGTRLTVT.

To note about this clone: Read coverage stops 3 residues before the CDR3 terminus; the germline J gene supplies the remainder. The chain links TRBV19 to TRBJ1-6; a weak D match, TRBD1 (5 bases). The CDR3 has 13 amino acids. Trimming took off 9 bases at V and 10 bases at J, with 16 bases between the two ends. The germline V gene has CDR1 LNHDA and CDR2 SQIVND (reference sequence). The CDR3 DNA, read in part, is TGTGCCAGCTCGCGGGGGATGGAATCACCC. This sequence encodes CASSRGMESP. The whole CDR3 sequence is CASSRGMESPLHF.

Many counts were recorded for this clone. The observed sequence ends 3 residues before the CDR3 terminus, with the missing tail filled in from the germline J gene. The chain links TRBV2 to TRBJ2-1; 8 nucleotides align to TRBD2. Germline CDR1 reads SNHLY; CDR2 reads FYNNEI. V gave up 8 bases and J gave up 4 bases; unmatched junction bases: 4. This CDR3 is built from 13 residues. The CDR3 spells CASVGGGYNEQFF. The DNA read from the CDR3 is TGTGCCAGCGTCGGGGGGGGTTACAATGAG.

Ten or more counts support this clone. The sequenced CDR3 bases are TGTGCCAGCAGCTTAGGCGGGGGGCTCACAGATACG. Protein: CASSLGGGLTDT. The full CDR3 is CASSLGGGLTDTQYF. The gene calls are TRBV11-2 and TRBJ2-3, with 8 nucleotides matching TRBD2. Read sequence stops 3 residues before the CDR3 end, and the germline J gene provides the missing end. The trim removed 1 base at V and 2 bases at J, leaving 2 bases unmatched. Germline V gene data show CDR1 as SGHAT and CDR2 as FQNNGV. This CDR3 comprises 15 residues.

Regarding this clone: Read coverage stops 3 residues before the CDR3 terminus; the germline J gene supplies the remainder. The gene calls are TRBV11-2 and TRBJ1-5; 7 nucleotides agree with TRBD1. CDR1 and CDR2 (germline): SGHAT, FQNNGV. There are 13 residues in the CDR3. V shed 5 bases and J 5 bases; nucleotides not matched to a gene: 3. CDR3 in amino acids: CASSTDRDQPQHF. The covered CDR3 bases are TGTGCCAGCAGCACTGACAGGGATCAGCCC.

This clone was counted between two and nine times. The read stops 3 residues short of the end of the CDR3; the missing end is completed from the germline J gene. The chain is built from TRBV7-9 and TRBJ2-3; D perhaps matches TRBD2 (6 bases). This CDR3 region has 15 residues. Trimming shortened V by 4 bases and J by 0 bases, and 11 bases separated the two germline ends. Germline V CDR1 and CDR2: SEHNR, FQNEAQ (reference sequence). The chain's CDR3 is CASSSDGTSTDTQYF. CDR3 bases read: TGTGCCAGCAGCTCAGACGGGACTAGCACAGATACG. The full variable domain, completed using reference TRBV7-9 and TRBJ2-3, is DTGVSQNPRHKITKRGQNVTFRCDPISEHNRLYWYRQTLGQGPEFLTYFQNEAQLEKSRLLSDRFSAERPKGSFSTLEIQRTEQGDSAMYLCASSSDGTSTDTQYFGPGTRLTVL.

Regarding this clone: The read is 3 residues too short to cover the CDR3 end, so that end is filled in from the germline J gene. This sequence joins TRBV19 and TRBJ2-1; tentatively, D is TRBD1 or TRBD2 (7 bases each). The V end was cut by 7 bases, the J end by 4 bases, with 14 bases between. CDR3 length equals 14 residues. CDR1 is LNHDA, CDR2 SQIVND, per germline (reference sequence). The sequenced CDR3 bases are TGTGCCAGTATGAGCGGGACAGCTTACAATGAG. Translation: CASMSGTAYNE. The CDR3 in full is CASMSGTAYNEQFF.

This clone was counted between two and nine times. The CDR3 end falls 3 residues outside the read, so it is completed with the germline J gene. This chain connects TRBV7-9 to TRBJ2-5; TRBD1 might be the D (5 bases). The germline V and J ends were trimmed by 1 base and 5 bases, with 14 bases remaining between them. Per germline, CDR1 SEHNR and CDR2 FQNEAQ (reference sequence). The CDR3 has 15 amino acids. The chain's CDR3 is CASSLVQGLGETQYF. The DNA read from the CDR3 is TGTGCCAGCAGCTTAGTCCAGGGATTAGGGGAGACC.

This clone was counted only a few times. The read falls 3 residues short of the CDR3 end, and the missing part is taken from the germline J gene. This rearrangement joins TRBV2 to TRBJ1-1; 7 bases line up with TRBD1. Germline assignment: CDR1 SNHLY and CDR2 FYNNEI. The CDR3 length is 15 residues. Germline trimming cut 1 base from V and 6 bases from J; bases unmatched to any gene: 8. The CDR3 reads CASSEVVRGKAEAFF. CDR3 DNA, as far as it was read: TGTGCCAGCAGTGAAGTTGTCAGGGGGAAAGCTGAA.

Points on this clone: The sequence runs out 3 residues before the end of the CDR3; the remainder is reconstructed from the germline J gene. The rearrangement joins TRBV7-2 to TRBJ2-2, with TRBD2 matching over 10 bases. The CDR3 length is 13 residues. Per the germline V gene, CDR1 is SGHTA and CDR2 is FQGNSA. V lost 9 bases and J lost 10; bases outside the gene matches: 8. CDR3 DNA, as far as it was read: TGTGCCAGACGGAGCGGGGGGGTGGAGGAG. Residues: CARRSGGVEE. The complete CDR3 protein is CARRSGGVEELFF.

This clone was counted a few times. CDR3 protein: CASMEGTTDTQYF. Partial CDR3 DNA: TGTGCCAGTATGGAGGGGACAACAGATACG. The rearrangement joins TRBV19 to TRBJ2-3; D may be TRBD1 or TRBD2 (6 bases each). The CDR3 end falls 3 residues outside the read, so it is completed with the germline J gene. V shed 7 bases and J shed 3 bases, with 11 bases lying between them. Germline V gene sequence: CDR1 LNHDA, CDR2 SQIVND (reference sequence). This CDR3 is 13 amino acids long.

The table lists this clone with many counts. CDR3: CASSEEGGRGNTEAFF. Incomplete CDR3 DNA: TGTGCCAGCAGTGAAGAAGGGGGAAGGGGGAACACTGAA. The rearrangement uses TRBV6-1 and TRBJ1-1; tentatively, D is TRBD1 (6 bases). The read ends 3 residues before the CDR3 terminus; that terminus is restored from the germline J gene. The CDR3 length is 16 residues. With 1 base removed from V and 1 base from J, the gap between germline ends came to 13 bases. CDR1 is MNHNS, CDR2 SASEGT, per germline.

This clone has a handful of counts. The read finishes 3 residues shy of the CDR3 end, and the germline J gene is used to complete it. V gene TRBV5-5 combines with J gene TRBJ1-5; tentative D call: TRBD1 (6 bases). The CDR3 is made up of 15 amino acids. Germline loops: CDR1 SGHKS, CDR2 YYEKEE (reference sequence). Trimming shortened V by 4 bases and J by 3 bases, and 14 bases separated the two germline ends. The CDR3 bases that were read are TGTGCCAGCAGCCCGGAGGCAGGGGCCAATCAGCCC. Protein sequence: CASSPEAGANQP. The full-length CDR3 reads as CASSPEAGANQPQHF.

In its sample, this clone was seen many times. The CDR3 goes on 3 residues after the read ends, and that part is filled in from the germline J gene. The chain joins TRBV30 to TRBJ2-7; no definite D call. Trimming stripped 3 bases from V and 2 bases from J, with 8 bases between. The CDR3 length is 12 residues. Germline V gene lookup returns CDR1 GTSNPN and CDR2 SVGIG (reference sequence). CDR3 residues: CAWRISPYEQYF. The part of the CDR3 DNA that was read is TGTGCCTGGAGAATAAGCCCCTACGAG.